One and the same sample provided the 32 T cell receptor beta chains below, sequenced in a study of cytomegalovirus exposure and HLA in healthy donors. Primers: 60 Vbeta forward and 13 Jbeta reverse. This table comes from immunoSEQ multiplex PCR, and its TCRdb copy is limited to in-frame clones, with some not included. In the table there are some 120,000 clones, 80% to 90% of which are singletons. Sequences were obtained from PBMCs. The receptor source for this set is a male donor in good health and CMV-seropositive.

The chain carries TRBV18 and TRBJ1-3; D is unclear. Germline lookup yields CDR1 KGHSH and CDR2 LQKENI. V lost 4 bases to trimming and J lost 14 bases, with 15 bases between them. The CDR3 totals 12 residues. This CDR3 reads CASSHEAVGLYF. The CDR3 DNA is TGTGCCAGCTCACACGAGGCAGTTGGTTTATATTTT. Full variable domain (rest looked up from reference TRBV18 and TRBJ1-3): NAGVMQNPRHLVRRRGQEARLRCSPMKGHSHVYWYRQLPEEGLKFMVYLQKENIIDESGMPKERFSAEFPKEGPSILRIQQVVRGDSAAYFCASSHEAVGLYFGEGSWLTVV.

The gene calls are TRBV5-1 and TRBJ2-3; 8 positions agree with TRBD2. Germline CDR1 SGHRS, CDR2 YFSETQ. This CDR3 has 16 residues. V was clipped by 4 bases and J by 3 bases; unmatched bases: 10. The CDR3 DNA reads as TGCGCCAGCAGCCATCAGACCCGCGGGGGGACAGATACGCAGTATTTT. This sequence encodes CASSHQTRGGTDTQYF.

The chain has TRBV9 and TRBJ2-7, with 9 nucleotides matching TRBD2. CDR1 SGDLS and CDR2 YYNGEE come from the germline V gene. This CDR3 contains 15 residues. The junction had 5 bases not matched to a gene; V was cut back by 4 bases and J by 0 bases. CDR3 residues: CASSFSSGSSYEQYF. In nucleotides, the CDR3 is TGTGCCAGCAGCTTCAGTAGCGGGAGCTCCTACGAGCAGTACTTC. Together with reference TRBV9 and TRBJ2-7, the CDR3 gives the full variable domain: DSGVTQTPKHLITATGQRVTLRCSPRSGDLSVYWYQQSLDQGLQFLIQYYNGEERAKGNILERFSAQQFPDLHSELNLSSLELGDSALYFCASSFSSGSSYEQYFGPGTRLTVT.

This sequence joins TRBV5-5 and TRBJ2-7; D may be TRBD1 (8 bases). Deletions cut 4 bases from V and 3 bases from J, with 17 bases between. The CDR3 length is 15 residues. Germline V CDR1 and CDR2: SGHKS, YYEKEE (reference sequence). Here the CDR3 DNA reads TGTGCCAGCAGCATACAGGGGGGAGGGCACTACGAGCAGTACTTC. Translating it yields CASSIQGGGHYEQYF. Supplemented by reference TRBV5-5 and TRBJ2-7, the full variable domain reads DAGVTQSPTHLIKTRGQQVTLRCSPISGHKSVSWYQQVLGQGPQFIFQYYEKEERGRGNFPDRFSARQFPNYSSELNVNALLLGDSALYLCASSIQGGGHYEQYFGPGTRLTVT.

This rearrangement joins TRBV19 to TRBJ1-1; tentatively, D is TRBD1 (6 bases). Germline V gene lookup returns CDR1 LNHDA and CDR2 SQIVND (reference sequence). V lost 5 bases and J lost 8, with 15 bases in between. This CDR3 has 13 amino acids. The CDR3 DNA reads TGTGCCAGTAGTCGGACAGTCTTCGTCGAAGCTTTCTTT. The encoded protein is CASSRTVFVEAFF.

The gene calls are TRBV7-2 and TRBJ2-1; 9 bases map to TRBD2. Germline CDR1 and CDR2: SGHTA and FQGNSA. This CDR3 is 16 amino acids long. After removal of 3 bases from V and 6 bases from J, the junction contained 9 bases not matched to a gene. The CDR3 DNA follows: TGTGCCAGCAGCTTGGGGATAGCGGGAGTTAGCAATGAGCAGTTCTTC. It yields the protein CASSLGIAGVSNEQFF. The whole variable domain, filled in from reference TRBV7-2 and TRBJ2-1, reads GAGVSQSPSNKVTEKGKDVELRCDPISGHTALYWYRQSLGQGLEFLIYFQGNSAPDKSGLPSDRFSAERTGGSVSTLTIQRTQQEDSAVYLCASSLGIAGVSNEQFFGPGTRLTVL.

This chain joins TRBV6-5 and TRBJ1-4; D remains unclear. Looked up from germline, CDR1 is MNHEY and CDR2 is SVGAGI. The V end was cut by 5 bases, the J end by 8 bases, with 9 bases between. The CDR3 spans 12 residues. This CDR3 is CASSPNWEKLFF. In DNA form, the CDR3 reads TGTGCCAGCAGTCCTAATTGGGAAAAACTGTTTTTT.

The V call is TRBV21-1, the J call TRBJ1-1. TRBV21-1 counts as a pseudogene. The CDR3 has 14 residues. CDR3 coding DNA: TGTGCCAGCAGCAAAGGGAGGGATTCTACTGAAGCTTTCTTT. It codes for CASSKGRDSTEAFF.

The chain links TRBV25-1 to TRBJ1-1; D perhaps matches TRBD1 (6 bases). V dropped 3 bases and J dropped 6 bases, with 17 bases sitting between them. CDR1 is MGHDK and CDR2 is SYGVNS in the germline V gene. CDR3 length equals 15 residues. The CDR3 sequence is CASSDPEGGTSEAFF. The CDR3 DNA sequence: TGTGCCAGCAGTGACCCCGAGGGGGGGACGTCTGAAGCTTTCTTT.

The chain joins TRBV5-6 to TRBJ2-7; D is uncertain. Trimming removed 0 bases at V and 2 bases at J, with 9 bases between. This CDR3 is built from 14 residues. Germline V lookup: CDR1 SGHDT, CDR2 YYEEEE. CDR3 DNA: TGTGCCAGCAGCTTGGGAGGCAGACCCTACGAGCAGTACTTC. Its protein product is CASSLGGRPYEQYF.

The chain joins TRBV28 to TRBJ2-1, with TRBD1 matching 7 bases. This CDR3 is 13 amino acids long. V lost 8 bases to trimming and J lost 13 bases; unmatched junction nucleotides: 14. From germline, CDR1 is MDHEN and CDR2 SYDVKM. CDR3 in amino acids: CASGLNRGRPQFF. CDR3 sequence (DNA): TGTGCCAGCGGGTTGAATAGGGGGCGACCACAGTTCTTC.

This chain connects TRBV7-3 to TRBJ2-3, with TRBD2 as a possible D gene (5 bases). The V end was cut by 5 bases, the J end by 4 bases, with 13 bases between. The CDR3 totals 14 residues. Germline V CDR1 and CDR2: SGHTA, FQGTGA. Written as DNA, the CDR3 is TGTGCCAGCAGCCCGCCGGGGAGCGCAGATACGCAGTATTTT. Residues: CASSPPGSADTQYF.

This clone was counted only a few times. The rearrangement joins TRBV4-1 to TRBJ2-7; TRBD2 aligns across 8 bases. This CDR3 has 16 amino acids. The J segment lost 5 bases and the V segment lost 3 bases, leaving 12 bases of the junction unmatched. The V gene's germline CDR1 is MGHRA and CDR2 YSYEKL. For the CDR3, the DNA is TGCGCCAGCAGCCAGTCCCTAAGCGGGAGTGTCCACGAGCAGTACTTC. As protein: CASSQSLSGSVHEQYF.

This chain connects TRBV28 to TRBJ1-3, with 7 bases identical to TRBD1. The V gene end was trimmed by 3 bases and the J gene end by 4 bases; junction bases not matched to a gene: 21. This CDR3 comprises 20 residues. Germline CDR1 MDHEN, CDR2 SYDVKM. CDR3 sequence (DNA): TGTGCCAGCAGTTTTCTCCCTTTCGCCCGACAGGGTAGAAGAGGAAACACCATATATTTT. Encoded protein: CASSFLPFARQGRRGNTIYF.

The gene calls are TRBV14 and TRBJ2-2; possibly TRBD2 for D (5 bases). Germline CDR1 is SGHDN and CDR2 is FVKESK. The CDR3 runs 14 residues. With 7 bases removed from V and 6 bases from J, the gap between germline ends came to 15 bases. CDR3 region: CASMAENSAGELFF. CDR3 in DNA: TGTGCCAGCATGGCCGAGAATAGCGCCGGGGAGCTGTTTTTT. The whole variable domain, filled in from reference TRBV14 and TRBJ2-2, reads EAGVTQFPSHSVIEKGQTVTLRCDPISGHDNLYWYRRVMGKEIKFLLHFVKESKQDESGMPNNRFLAERTGGTYSTLKVQPAELEDSGVYFCASMAENSAGELFFGEGSRLTVL.

This clone was recorded only once. The CDR3 nucleotides read TGTGCCAGCAGAGGAGGATGGGGGGAGGCTAGCACAGATACGCAGTATTTT. It is translated as CASRGGWGEASTDTQYF. The chain joins TRBV27 to TRBJ2-3, with a weak D call TRBD2 (6 bases). Trimming stripped 6 bases from V and 0 bases from J, with 19 bases between. Germline V gene data show CDR1 as MNHEY and CDR2 as SMNVEV (reference sequence). This CDR3 spans 17 amino acids.

This chain uses TRBV28 with TRBJ2-7, with 9 positions matching TRBD1. CDR3 length: 16 amino acids. Trimming cost V 0 bases and J 0 bases; bases outside gene matches: 3. Per germline, CDR1 MDHEN and CDR2 SYDVKM. CDR3: CASSLWGQGSSYEQYF. CDR3 coding DNA: TGTGCCAGCAGTTTATGGGGACAGGGCAGCTCCTACGAGCAGTACTTC.

This clone has only one observation. The chain links TRBV5-5 to TRBJ2-5; tentative D call: TRBD1 (6 bases). CDR3 length equals 15 residues. The V gene lost 0 bases and the J gene lost 2 bases, with 11 bases spanning the gap. Looked up from germline, CDR1 is SGHKS and CDR2 is YYEKEE (reference sequence). CDR3 bases: TGTGCCAGCAGCTTGGAAACAGGGCGTCAAGAGACCCAGTACTTC. Amino acids: CASSLETGRQETQYF.

V and J are TRBV28 and TRBJ2-7; D gene uncertain. V was trimmed by 1 base and J by 2 bases, leaving 9 bases between them. The CDR3 length is 14 residues. Germline V CDR1 and CDR2: MDHEN, SYDVKM. The CDR3: CASSLYPSTYEQYF. Here the CDR3 DNA reads TGTGCCAGCAGTTTATATCCCAGTACCTACGAGCAGTACTTC.

The sample holds one count of this clone. The V call is TRBV7-8, the J call TRBJ1-4, with D hard to call. Trimming shortened V by 3 bases and J by 7 bases, and 9 bases separated the two germline ends. This CDR3 has 13 amino acids. The V gene's germline CDR1 is SGHVS and CDR2 FQNEAQ. CDR3 in DNA: TGTGCCAGCAGCTTTTCGGGTTTTGAAAAACTGTTTTTT. As protein: CASSFSGFEKLFF.

The V call is TRBV29-1, the J call TRBJ1-4; unclear D gene. The ends were cut back, 6 bases at V and 7 bases at J, with 9 bases in the middle. Germline V gene data show CDR1 as SQVTM and CDR2 as ANQGSEA. The CDR3 is made up of 11 amino acids. CDR3 bases: TGCAGCGTGCGGGAGGGTGAAAAACTGTTTTTT. It specifies CSVREGEKLFF.

The chain carries TRBV7-9 and TRBJ2-7; 7 positions match TRBD1. Trimming cost V 0 bases and J 4 bases; bases outside gene matches: 3. CDR1 and CDR2 from the germline V gene are SEHNR and FQNEAQ (reference sequence). This CDR3 spans 14 amino acids. The chain's CDR3 is CASSLAYRGYEQYF. The DNA of the CDR3 is TGTGCCAGCAGCTTAGCATACAGGGGATACGAGCAGTACTTC.

As DNA, the CDR3 is TGTGCCAGCCTGGGCAGGGGATTCTTGAACTATGGCTACACCTTC. It codes for CASLGRGFLNYGYTF. This chain connects TRBV7-2 to TRBJ1-2; D possibly corresponds to TRBD1 (6 bases). Trimming left V 8 bases short and J 2 bases short, with 18 bases between. CDR3 length: 15 residues. Germline CDR1 reads SGHTA; CDR2 reads FQGNSA.

This CDR3 reads CASSRQGTNTEAFF. CDR3 nucleotides: TGTGCCAGCAGCCGACAGGGGACGAACACTGAAGCTTTCTTT. This chain joins TRBV6-5 and TRBJ1-1; 8 bases map to TRBD1. This CDR3 is built from 14 residues. The germline gives CDR1 MNHEY, CDR2 SVGAGI. V trimming: 6 bases; J trimming: 1 base; junction bases outside the gene matches: 4.

The chain has TRBV4-3 and TRBJ2-2; D perhaps matches TRBD1 (6 bases). V lost 7 bases, J lost 0 bases, and 18 bases lay in between. The germline gives CDR1 LGHNA, CDR2 YSLEER. This CDR3 contains 17 residues. The CDR3 nucleotides are TGCGCCAGCAACAATCGAGCAGGGGCGACGAACACCGGGGAGCTGTTTTTT. Its protein is CASNNRAGATNTGELFF.

CDR3 nucleotides: TGTGCCAGCAGCTCGGGACTAGCGGGAGGTCAGAATGAGCAGTTCTTC. Translation gives CASSSGLAGGQNEQFF. The gene calls are TRBV7-9 and TRBJ2-1; TRBD2 matches at 15 bases. CDR3 length: 16 residues. CDR1 SEHNR and CDR2 FQNEAQ come from the germline V gene (reference sequence). Trimming at V came to 4 bases and at J to 7 bases, leaving 5 bases not matched to a gene.

The rearrangement joins TRBV2 to TRBJ2-7; the match to TRBD1 covers 8 bases. Germline CDR1 is SNHLY and CDR2 is FYNNEI. V shed 6 bases, J shed 1 base, and the junction held 5 bases outside the gene matches. The CDR3 is 14 residues long. CDR3 DNA: TGTGCCAGCAGGTCGGGACAGGCTTCCTACGAGCAGTACTTC. This sequence encodes CASRSGQASYEQYF.

The chain combines TRBV9 with TRBJ2-5; 9 nucleotides match TRBD2. Per the germline V gene, CDR1 is SGDLS and CDR2 is YYNGEE. Trimming at V came to 3 bases and at J to 5 bases, leaving 8 bases not matched to a gene. The CDR3 spans 15 residues. This CDR3 reads CASSDDLAGKETQYF. CDR3 sequence (DNA): TGTGCCAGCAGCGACGATCTAGCGGGAAAGGAGACCCAGTACTTC. Complete variable domain (other parts from reference TRBV9 and TRBJ2-5): DSGVTQTPKHLITATGQRVTLRCSPRSGDLSVYWYQQSLDQGLQFLIQYYNGEERAKGNILERFSAQQFPDLHSELNLSSLELGDSALYFCASSDDLAGKETQYFGPGTRLLVL.

This sequence joins TRBV2 and TRBJ1-5, with TRBD1 identical over 10 bases. Germline V lookup: CDR1 SNHLY, CDR2 FYNNEI. This CDR3 region has 14 residues. Trimming removed 6 bases from V and 8 bases from J; junction bases left unmatched: 7. CDR3 coding DNA: TGTGCCAGCAGCGCGGACAGGGGGACGGAGCCCCAGCATTTT. Amino acid sequence: CASSADRGTEPQHF.

V and J are TRBV6-5 and TRBJ2-7; TRBD1 aligns across 7 bases. CDR1 and CDR2 from the germline V gene are MNHEY and SVGAGI. The V and J ends lost 6 bases and 7 bases, in that order; junction bases with no gene match: 6. The CDR3 is 12 amino acids. For the CDR3, the DNA is TGTGCCAGCAGGAGGGACAGCCAGGAGCAGTACTTC. Translation: CASRRDSQEQYF.

The sample holds a few counts of this clone. This sequence joins TRBV2 and TRBJ2-1; 10 bases are shared with TRBD1. The CDR3 sequence is 14 residues long. CDR1 and CDR2 (germline): SNHLY, FYNNEI. Trimming removed 8 bases from V and 5 bases from J; junction bases left unmatched: 6. CDR3 amino acids: CASVTGTGDNEQFF. The CDR3 DNA sequence: TGTGCCAGCGTAACTGGGACAGGGGACAATGAGCAGTTCTTC.

The J gene is TRBJ2-1, the V gene TRBV14; D is unclear. V was pared by 4 bases and J by 0 bases, with 10 bases between. Germline V gives CDR1 SGHDN, CDR2 FVKESK. This CDR3 comprises 15 residues. The CDR3 nucleotides are TGTGCCAGCAGCCCCTTCCTTAGCTCCTACAATGAGCAGTTCTTC. Residues: CASSPFLSSYNEQFF. Based on the CDR3 plus reference TRBV14 and TRBJ2-1, the full variable domain is EAGVTQFPSHSVIEKGQTVTLRCDPISGHDNLYWYRRVMGKEIKFLLHFVKESKQDESGMPNNRFLAERTGGTYSTLKVQPAELEDSGVYFCASSPFLSSYNEQFFGPGTRLTVL.